This T cell receptor beta chain was found in a study of cytomegalovirus exposure and HLA in healthy donors. The wider study: The platform used for the 120 or so validation repertoires matched that of the 666 first-cohort repertoires, a later analysis reported.

The repertoire was sequenced with immunoSEQ multiplex PCR; TCRdb's copy has only in-frame clones and lacks some. This sample yields roughly 120,000 clones, of which roughly 91% are seen a single time; over 3% belongs to the top ten. CDR1 and CDR2 from the germline V gene are SGHRS and YFSETQ. The CDR3 runs 15 residues. V was cut by 2 bases and J by 0 bases, with 12 bases left in between. A word on this clone: What it binds is unknown.

Regarding the study as a whole: Reported performance of the classifier showed diagnosis of cytomegalovirus status with high specificity and sensitivity. In vitro work confirmed that a few CMV-associated chains recognize CMV antigens.

This clonotype originated in a man under 40 in good health and CMV-seronegative. The chain couples TRBV5-1 to TRBJ2-7; TRBD1 is a possible D gene (6 bases). The sample consisted of PBMCs. The CDR3, as DNA: TGCGCCAGCAGCTTACTGACAGGAAGCTCCTACGAGCAGTACTTC. As protein: CASSLLTGSSYEQYF.